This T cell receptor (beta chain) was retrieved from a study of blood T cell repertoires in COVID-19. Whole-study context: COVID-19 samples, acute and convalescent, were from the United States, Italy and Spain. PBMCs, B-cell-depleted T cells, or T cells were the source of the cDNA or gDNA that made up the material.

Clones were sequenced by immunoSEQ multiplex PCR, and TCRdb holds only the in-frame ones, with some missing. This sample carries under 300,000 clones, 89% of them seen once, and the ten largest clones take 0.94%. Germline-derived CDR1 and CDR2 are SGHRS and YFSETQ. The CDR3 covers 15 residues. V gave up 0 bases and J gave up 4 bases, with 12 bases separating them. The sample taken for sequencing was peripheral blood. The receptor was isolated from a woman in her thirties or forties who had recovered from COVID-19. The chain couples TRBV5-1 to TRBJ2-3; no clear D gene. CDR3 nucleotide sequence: TGCGCCAGCAGCTTGGGTCCGCGATTTCCAGATACGCAGTATTTT. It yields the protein CASSLGPRFPDTQYF.